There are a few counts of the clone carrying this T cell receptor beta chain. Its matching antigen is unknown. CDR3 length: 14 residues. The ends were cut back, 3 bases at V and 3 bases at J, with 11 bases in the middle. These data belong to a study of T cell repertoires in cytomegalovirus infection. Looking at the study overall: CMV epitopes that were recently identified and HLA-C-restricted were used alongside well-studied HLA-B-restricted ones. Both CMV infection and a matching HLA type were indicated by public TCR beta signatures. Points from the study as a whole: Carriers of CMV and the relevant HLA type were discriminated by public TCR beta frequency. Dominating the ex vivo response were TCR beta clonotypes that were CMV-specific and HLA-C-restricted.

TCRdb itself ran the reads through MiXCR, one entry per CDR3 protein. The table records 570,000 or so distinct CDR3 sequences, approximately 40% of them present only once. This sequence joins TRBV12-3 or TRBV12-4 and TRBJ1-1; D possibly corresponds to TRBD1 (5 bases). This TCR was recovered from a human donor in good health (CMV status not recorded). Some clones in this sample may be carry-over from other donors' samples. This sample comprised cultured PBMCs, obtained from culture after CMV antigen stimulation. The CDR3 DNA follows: TGTGCCAGCAGTTTGGCCAGGGTGGACACTGAAGCTTTCTTT. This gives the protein CASSLARVDTEAFF.